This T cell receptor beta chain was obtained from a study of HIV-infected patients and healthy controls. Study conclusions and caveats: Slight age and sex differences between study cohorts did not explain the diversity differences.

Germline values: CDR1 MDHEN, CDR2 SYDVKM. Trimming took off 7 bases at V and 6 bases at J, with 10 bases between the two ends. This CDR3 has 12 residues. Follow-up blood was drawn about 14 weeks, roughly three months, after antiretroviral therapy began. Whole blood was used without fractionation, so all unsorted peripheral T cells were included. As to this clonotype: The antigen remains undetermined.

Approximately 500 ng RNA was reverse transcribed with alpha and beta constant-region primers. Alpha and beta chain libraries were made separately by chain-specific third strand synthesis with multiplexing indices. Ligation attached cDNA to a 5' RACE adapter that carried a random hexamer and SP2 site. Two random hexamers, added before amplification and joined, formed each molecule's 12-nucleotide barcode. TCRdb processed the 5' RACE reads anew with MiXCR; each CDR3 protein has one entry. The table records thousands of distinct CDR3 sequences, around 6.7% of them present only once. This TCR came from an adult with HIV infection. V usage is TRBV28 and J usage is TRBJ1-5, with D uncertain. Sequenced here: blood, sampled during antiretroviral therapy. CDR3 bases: TGTGCCAGCAAGGGAGGGAGTCAGCCCCAGCATTTT. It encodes CASKGGSQPQHF.